This TCR beta chain was identified in a study of T cell repertoires in cytomegalovirus infection (dated by TCRdb to the late 2010s). Turning to the overall study: Recently identified HLA-C-restricted CMV epitopes, whose presentation resists viral immunomodulation, were targeted by peptide stimulations together with well-studied HLA-B-restricted epitopes. Donor HLA type was relevant to the analysis, as public TCR beta signatures indicated carriage of CMV infection together with the matching HLA type.

This specimen's treatment or condition label, interpreted: in vitro stimulation with specific CMV peptide epitopes to enrich CMV-specific T cells. The CDR3 starts with the cysteine, ends with the phenylalanine, and has 15 residues. The kept DNA is CDR3 alone, 45 bases in frame from the first base. The germline ends are 20 bases apart after V is trimmed by 5 bases and J by 7 bases. The germline V gene (reference sequence) specifies SEHNR as CDR1 and FQNEAQ as CDR2. Ten or more counts support this clonotype. This receptor's antigen is unknown. Base qualities are not at hand, and no much larger clone is one base apart. General conclusions and limits of the study: The ex vivo response was dominated by HLA-C-restricted CMV-specific TCR beta clonotypes, which also provided the single most frequent clonotype in two of eight donors. Cumulative frequency of public TCR beta family members discriminated carriers of CMV infection plus the relevant HLA type in this cohort and an independent approximately 370-donor cohort.

Sequencing used an Illumina HiSeq 1500. The public sequencing data were trimmed at Q25 with fastp and processed into clonotypes with MiXCR by TCRdb, which kept only in-frame beta chains. All rows with the same CDR3 protein become a single entry with the most common DNA and genes. Counted in this sample were around 310,000 distinct CDR3 sequences; 25% to 30% of them appeared once. The ten top clones hold roughly 20% of the sample. The chain is encoded by TRBV7-9 joined to TRBJ1-2; the D gene assignment is ambiguous. The sample in question was cultured PBMCs, obtained from culture after CMV antigen stimulation. This receptor was taken from a human donor in good health (CMV status not recorded). Some clones in this sample may be carry-over from other donors' samples. Here the CDR3 is given as CASSPPSIRSAGYTF. The sequence in DNA is TGTGCCAGCAGCCCCCCGAGCATACGAAGCGCTGGCTACACCTTC.